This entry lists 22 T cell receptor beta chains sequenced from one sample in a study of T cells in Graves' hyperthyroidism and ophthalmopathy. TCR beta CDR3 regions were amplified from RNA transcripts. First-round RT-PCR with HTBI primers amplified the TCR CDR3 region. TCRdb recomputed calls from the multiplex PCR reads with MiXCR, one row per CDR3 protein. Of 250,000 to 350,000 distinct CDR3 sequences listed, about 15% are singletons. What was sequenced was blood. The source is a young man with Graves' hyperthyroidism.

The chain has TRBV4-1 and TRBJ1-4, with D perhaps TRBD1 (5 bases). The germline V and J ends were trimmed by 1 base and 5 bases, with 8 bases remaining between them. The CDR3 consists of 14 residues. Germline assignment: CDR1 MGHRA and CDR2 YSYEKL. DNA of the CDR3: TGCGCCAGCAGCCAAGTACAGGCGAATGAAAAACTGTTTTTT. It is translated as CASSQVQANEKLFF.

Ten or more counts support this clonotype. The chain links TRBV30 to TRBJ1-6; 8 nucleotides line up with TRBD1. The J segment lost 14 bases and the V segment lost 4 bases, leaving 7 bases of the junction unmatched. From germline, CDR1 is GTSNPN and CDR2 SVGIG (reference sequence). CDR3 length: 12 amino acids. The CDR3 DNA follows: TGTGCCTGGAACCAGGGGGCTGTGGCCCTCCACTTT. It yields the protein CAWNQGAVALHF.

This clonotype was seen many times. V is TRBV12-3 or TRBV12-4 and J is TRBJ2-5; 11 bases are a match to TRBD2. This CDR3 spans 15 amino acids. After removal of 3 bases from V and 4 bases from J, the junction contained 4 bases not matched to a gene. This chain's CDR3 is CASSFGTSGIETQYF. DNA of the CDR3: TGTGCCAGCAGTTTTGGGACTAGCGGCATAGAGACCCAGTACTTC.

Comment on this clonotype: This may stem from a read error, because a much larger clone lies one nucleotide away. Written as DNA, the CDR3 is TGTGCCAGCAGCCTAAGGACCACTGAAACTTTCTTT. This sequence encodes CASSLRTTETFF. The V call is TRBV7-9, the J call TRBJ1-1; D not resolved. This CDR3 contains 12 residues. CDR1 and CDR2 from the germline V gene are SEHNR and FQNEAQ (reference sequence).

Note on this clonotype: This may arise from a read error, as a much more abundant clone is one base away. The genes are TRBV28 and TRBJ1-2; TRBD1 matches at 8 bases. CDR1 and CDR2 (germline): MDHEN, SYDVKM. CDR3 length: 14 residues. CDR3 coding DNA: TGTGCCACCAGTGCGGGACAGGCCCCTGAGTCCTACACCTTC. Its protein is CATSAGQAPESYTF.

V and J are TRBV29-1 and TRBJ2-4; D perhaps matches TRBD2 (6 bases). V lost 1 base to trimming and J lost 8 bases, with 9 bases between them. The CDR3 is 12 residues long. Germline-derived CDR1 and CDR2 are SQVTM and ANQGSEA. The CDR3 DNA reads TGCAGCGTTGAAGGGCCGGGAGACATTCAGTACTTC. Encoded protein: CSVEGPGDIQYF.

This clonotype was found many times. The CDR3 DNA reads TGTGCCAGCACCCTGCGGAGGGTCCACAATGAGCAGTTCTTC. It is translated as CASTLRRVHNEQFF. V gene TRBV5-5 combines with J gene TRBJ2-1; D might be TRBD2 (6 bases). CDR1 SGHKS and CDR2 YYEKEE come from the germline V gene (reference sequence). This CDR3 contains 14 residues. V was cut by 6 bases and J by 5 bases, with 15 bases left in between.

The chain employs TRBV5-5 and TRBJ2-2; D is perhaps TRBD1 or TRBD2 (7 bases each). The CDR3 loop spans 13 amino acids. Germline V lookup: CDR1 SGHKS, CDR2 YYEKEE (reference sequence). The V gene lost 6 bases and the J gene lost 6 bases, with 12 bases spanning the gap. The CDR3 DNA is TGTGCCAGCACTCAGGGGGGGTCCGGGGAGCTGTTTTTT. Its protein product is CASTQGGSGELFF.

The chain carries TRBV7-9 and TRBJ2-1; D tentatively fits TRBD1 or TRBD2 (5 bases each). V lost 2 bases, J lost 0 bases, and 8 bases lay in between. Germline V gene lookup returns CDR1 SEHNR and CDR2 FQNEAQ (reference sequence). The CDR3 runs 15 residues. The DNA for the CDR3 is TGTGCCAGCAGCTTAAGGGGACCCTCCTACAATGAGCAGTTCTTC. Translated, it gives CASSLRGPSYNEQFF.

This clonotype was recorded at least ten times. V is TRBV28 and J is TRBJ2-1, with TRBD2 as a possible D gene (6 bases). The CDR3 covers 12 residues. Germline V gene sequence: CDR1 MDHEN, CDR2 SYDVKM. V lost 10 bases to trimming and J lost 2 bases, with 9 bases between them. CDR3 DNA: TGTGCCACCGGGACTCCCTACAATGAGCAGTTCTTC. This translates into CATGTPYNEQFF.

The chain's CDR3 is CATSGTGSGQPQHF. Here the CDR3 DNA reads TGTGCCACCAGTGGCACGGGCTCGGGGCAGCCCCAGCATTTT. The gene calls are TRBV24-1 and TRBJ1-5; D not certain. Trimming removed 5 bases from V and 7 bases from J, with 14 bases in between. The length of the CDR3 is 14 residues. Per the germline V gene, CDR1 is KGHDR and CDR2 is SFDVKD.

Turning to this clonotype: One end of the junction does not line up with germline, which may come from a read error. The CDR3, as DNA: TGCGCCAGCAGCTTGGTTGCGGCCGACTACGAGCGGTACTTC. It is translated as CASSLVAADYERYF. The rearrangement joins TRBV5-1 to TRBJ2-7; D is possibly TRBD2 (5 bases). The CDR3 has 14 residues. The germline V gene encodes CDR1 SGHRS and CDR2 YFSETQ.

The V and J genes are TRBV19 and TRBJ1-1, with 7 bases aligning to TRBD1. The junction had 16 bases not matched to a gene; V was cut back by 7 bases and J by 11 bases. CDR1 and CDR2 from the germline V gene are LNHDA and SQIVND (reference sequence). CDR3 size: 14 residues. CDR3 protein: CASIPDGRGVVAFF. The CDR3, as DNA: TGTGCCAGTATTCCCGACGGCAGGGGGGTAGTTGCTTTCTTT.

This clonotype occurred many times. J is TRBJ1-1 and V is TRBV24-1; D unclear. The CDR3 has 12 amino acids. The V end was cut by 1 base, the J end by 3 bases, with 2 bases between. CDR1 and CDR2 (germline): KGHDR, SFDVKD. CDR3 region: CATSDLDTEAFF. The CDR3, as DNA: TGTGCCACCAGTGATTTAGACACTGAAGCTTTCTTT.

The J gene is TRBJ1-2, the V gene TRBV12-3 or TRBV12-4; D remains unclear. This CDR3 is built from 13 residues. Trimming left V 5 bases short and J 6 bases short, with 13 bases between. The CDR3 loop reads CASSPPGSHGYTF. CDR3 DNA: TGTGCCAGCAGTCCCCCCGGAAGTCATGGCTACACCTTC.

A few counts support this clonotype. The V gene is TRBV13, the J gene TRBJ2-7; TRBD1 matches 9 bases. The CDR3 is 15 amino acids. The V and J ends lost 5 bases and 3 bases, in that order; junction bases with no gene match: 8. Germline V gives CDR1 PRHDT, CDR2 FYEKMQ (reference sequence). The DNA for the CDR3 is TGTGCCAGCAGCCCGTCGGGACAGGGCAACTACGAGCAGTACTTC. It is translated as CASSPSGQGNYEQYF. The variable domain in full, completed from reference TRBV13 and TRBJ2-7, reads AAGVIQSPRHLIKEKRETATLKCYPIPRHDTVYWYQQGPGQDPQFLISFYEKMQSDKGSIPDRFSAQQFSDYHSELNMSSLELGDSALYFCASSPSGQGNYEQYFGPGTRLTVT.

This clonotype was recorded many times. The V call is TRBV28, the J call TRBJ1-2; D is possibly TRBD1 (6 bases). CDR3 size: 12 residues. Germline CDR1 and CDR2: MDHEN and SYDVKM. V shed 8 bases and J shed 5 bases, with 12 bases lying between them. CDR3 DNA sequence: TGTGCCAGCCAGGGGACCGGATATGGCTACACCTTC. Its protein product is CASQGTGYGYTF.

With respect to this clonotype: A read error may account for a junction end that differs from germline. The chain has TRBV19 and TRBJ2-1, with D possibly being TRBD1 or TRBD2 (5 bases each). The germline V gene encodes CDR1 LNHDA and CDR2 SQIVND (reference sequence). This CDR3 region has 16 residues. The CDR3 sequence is CTSSIDGPGRYNEQFF. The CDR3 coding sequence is TGTACCAGTAGTATAGATGGGCCGGGACGATACAATGAGCAGTTCTTC.

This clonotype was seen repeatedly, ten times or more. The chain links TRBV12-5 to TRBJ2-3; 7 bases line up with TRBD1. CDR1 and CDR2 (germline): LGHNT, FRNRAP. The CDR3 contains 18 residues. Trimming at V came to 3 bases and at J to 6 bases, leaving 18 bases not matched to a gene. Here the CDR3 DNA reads TGTGCTAGTGGTTTCACGCCGACAGGGAACCCCGAGTTGGATACGCAGTATTTT. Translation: CASGFTPTGNPELDTQYF.

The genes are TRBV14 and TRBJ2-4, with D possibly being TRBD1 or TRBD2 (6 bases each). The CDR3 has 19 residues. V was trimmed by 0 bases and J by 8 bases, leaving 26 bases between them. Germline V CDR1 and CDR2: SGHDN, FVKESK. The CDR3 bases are TGTGCCAGCAGCCAAGATCGGGGGCCTGCAGGGGATAAGTCACACATTCAGTACTTC. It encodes CASSQDRGPAGDKSHIQYF.

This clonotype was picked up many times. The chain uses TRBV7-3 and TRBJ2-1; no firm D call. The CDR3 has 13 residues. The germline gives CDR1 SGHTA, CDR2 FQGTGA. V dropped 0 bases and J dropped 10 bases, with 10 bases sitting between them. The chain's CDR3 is CASSLTYSNEQFF. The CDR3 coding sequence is TGTGCCAGCAGCTTAACCTATTCCAACGAGCAGTTCTTC.

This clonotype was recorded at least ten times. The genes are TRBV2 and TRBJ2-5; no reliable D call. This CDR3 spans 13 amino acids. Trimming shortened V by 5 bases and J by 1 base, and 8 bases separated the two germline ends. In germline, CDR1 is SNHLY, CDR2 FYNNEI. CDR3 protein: CASSRVLQETQYF. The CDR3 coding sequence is TGTGCCAGCAGTCGGGTCCTCCAAGAGACCCAGTACTTC.